Listed below are T cell receptor beta chains from one sample, sequenced in a study of blood T cell repertoires in COVID-19. Assay: immunoSEQ multiplex PCR; the TCRdb copy retains only in-frame clones and omits some. The sample holds around 450,000 clones, around 90% seen once. What was sequenced was PBMCs or T cells enriched from blood (not recorded which). The receptors were sampled from a man in his late teens or twenties who had recovered from COVID-19. Both conserved end residues are part of each CDR3. D genes are given only for firm matches. Only part of the rows carry a size: once, few, many, or a class if the clone is expanded.

clone_size	j_call	d_call	v_call	cdr3_nt	cdr3_aa
-	TRBJ1-1	-	TRBV5-1	TGCGCCAGCAGCTGGGCCTTCGACGGGAACACTGAAGCTTTCTTT	CASSWAFDGNTEAFF
-	TRBJ2-7	-	TRBV28	TGTGCCAGCAGTCGCGACAGCTCCTACGAGCAGTACTTC	CASSRDSSYEQYF
once	TRBJ2-1	TRBD2	TRBV4-2	TGTGCCAGCAGAAGGGGGTTAGCGGGAATGAGCTCCTACAATGAGCAGTTCTTC	CASRRGLAGMSSYNEQFF
-	TRBJ1-1	TRBD1	TRBV5-1	TGCGCCAGCAGCTTGGCAGGGGGGAACACTGAAGCTTTCTTT	CASSLAGGNTEAFF
once	TRBJ2-3	-	TRBV7-3	TGTGCCAGCAGCTTCCTAGACTCCGATACGCAGTATTTT	CASSFLDSDTQYF
-	TRBJ2-7	-	TRBV7-9	TGTGCCAGCAGCTTAGCGCTTAGATCCTACGAGCAGTACTTC	CASSLALRSYEQYF
few	TRBJ2-3	TRBD2	TRBV7-9	TGTGCCAGCAGCTTATTCGGACTAGCGGGCACAGATACGCAGTATTTT	CASSLFGLAGTDTQYF
-	TRBJ2-5	TRBD2	TRBV24-1	TGTGCCACCGGGGTCAGCGGGACTGAGACCCAGTACTTC	CATGVSGTETQYF
-	TRBJ1-5	-	TRBV19	TGTGCCAGTACCATGCGGGCAGGGGTGGTACACCAGCCCCAGCATTTT	CASTMRAGVVHQPQHF
-	TRBJ2-1	TRBD2	TRBV9	TGTGCCAGCAGCGTAGGGAGTAGGCGGGGGGCCAACAATGAGCAGTTCTTC	CASSVGSRRGANNEQFF